This T cell receptor (beta chain) originates from a study of CD8 T cells in Susac syndrome. Study observations and caveats: The study recognized that the number of individuals in its TCR sequencing and HLA analysis was relatively small.

RNA totalling about 0.45 to 1 ug underwent reverse transcription with random hexamers. MiXCR, run by TCRdb on the immunoSEQ multiplex PCR reads, gives a single entry per CDR3 protein. The sample has some 190,000 distinct CDR3 sequences, under 95% seen once. The CDR3 spans 15 residues. J gave up 5 bases and V 6 bases, and 14 bases lay outside the gene matches. The germline V gene has CDR1 SQVTM and CDR2 ANQGSEA. With regard to this clonotype: Its antigen is as yet unknown.

The rearrangement joins TRBV29-1 to TRBJ2-5; 8 bases fit TRBD1. This TCR was sampled from a human donor in good health. What was sequenced was CD4+ T cells from PBMCs. The CDR3 DNA is TGCAGCGTCACTAAGGGGGCAGGGGGCCCGGAGACCCAGTACTTC. It yields the protein CSVTKGAGGPETQYF.